Detailed here is one TCR beta chain. Antigen unknown. The data were obtained in a study of cytomegalovirus exposure and HLA in healthy donors. Whole-study results and caveats: Many donors shared some public TCRs, even though most TCR sequences were rare.

The CDR3 has 16 amino acids. The ends lost 2 bases at V and 6 bases at J; junction bases unmatched: 9. Germline lookup yields CDR1 MDHEN and CDR2 SYDVKM. Some clones are missing from TCRdb's copy, which holds only in-frame ones; the method was immunoSEQ multiplex PCR. This sample has about 130,000 clones, with around 92% found just once. The chain employs TRBV28 and TRBJ2-2, with 7 bases identical to TRBD2. Input material: PBMCs. This clonotype was sampled from a man aged 25-40 years in good health and CMV-seronegative. CDR3 nucleotide sequence: TGTGCCAGCAGTTTAAGGCTAGCGGTTGTTGCCGGGGAGCTGTTTTTT. The encoded protein is CASSLRLAVVAGELFF.